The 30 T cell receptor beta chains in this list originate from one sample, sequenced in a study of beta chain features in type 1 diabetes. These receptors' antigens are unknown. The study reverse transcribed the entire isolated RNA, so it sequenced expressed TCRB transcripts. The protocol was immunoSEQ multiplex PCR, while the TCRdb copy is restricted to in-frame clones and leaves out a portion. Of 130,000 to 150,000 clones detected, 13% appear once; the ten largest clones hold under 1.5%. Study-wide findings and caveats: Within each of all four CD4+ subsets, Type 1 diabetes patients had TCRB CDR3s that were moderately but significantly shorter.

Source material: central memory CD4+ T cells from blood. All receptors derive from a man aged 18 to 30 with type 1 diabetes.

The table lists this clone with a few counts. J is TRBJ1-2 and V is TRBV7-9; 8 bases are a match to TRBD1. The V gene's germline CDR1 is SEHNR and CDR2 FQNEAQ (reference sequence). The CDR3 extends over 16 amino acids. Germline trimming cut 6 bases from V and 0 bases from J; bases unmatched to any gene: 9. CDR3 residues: CASSPDRAIANYGYTF. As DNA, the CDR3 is TGTGCCAGCAGTCCGGACAGGGCTATAGCTAACTATGGCTACACCTTC.

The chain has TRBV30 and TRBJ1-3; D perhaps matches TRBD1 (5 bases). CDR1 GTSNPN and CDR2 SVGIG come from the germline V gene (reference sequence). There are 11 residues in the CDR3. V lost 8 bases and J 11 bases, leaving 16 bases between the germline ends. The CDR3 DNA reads TGTGCCGGGGGGGAGTCTGGTGCCATATATTTT. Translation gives CAGGESGAIYF. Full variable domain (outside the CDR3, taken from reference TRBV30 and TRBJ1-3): SQTIHQWPATLVQPVGSPLSLECTVEGTSNPNLYWYRQAAGRGLQLLFYSVGIGQISSEVPQNLSASRPQDRQFILSSKKLLLSDSGFYLCAGGESGAIYFGEGSWLTVV.

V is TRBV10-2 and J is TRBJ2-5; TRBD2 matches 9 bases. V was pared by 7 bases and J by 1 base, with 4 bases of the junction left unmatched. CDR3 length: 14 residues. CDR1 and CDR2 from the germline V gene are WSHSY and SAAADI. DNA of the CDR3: TGCGCCAGCACCTCTAGCGGGGTCCAAGAGACCCAGTACTTC. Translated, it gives CASTSSGVQETQYF.

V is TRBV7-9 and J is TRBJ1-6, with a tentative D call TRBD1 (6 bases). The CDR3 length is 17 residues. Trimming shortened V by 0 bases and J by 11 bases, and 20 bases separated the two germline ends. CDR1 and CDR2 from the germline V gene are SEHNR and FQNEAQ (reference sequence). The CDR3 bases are TGTGCCAGCAGCTTAGCCCTCAAACAGGGTGTAAGTGCACCCCTCCACTTT. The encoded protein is CASSLALKQGVSAPLHF.

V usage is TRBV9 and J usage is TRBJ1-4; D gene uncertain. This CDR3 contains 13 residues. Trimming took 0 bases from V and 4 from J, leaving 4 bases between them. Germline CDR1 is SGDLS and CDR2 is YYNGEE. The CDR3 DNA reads TGTGCCAGCAGCGTAGATGTTAATGAAAAACTGTTTTTT. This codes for CASSVDVNEKLFF.

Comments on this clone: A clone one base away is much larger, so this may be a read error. This CDR3 is CASSLQETQYF. CDR3 bases: TGTGCCAGCAGCTTGCAAGAGACCCAGTACTTC. The chain employs TRBV5-8 and TRBJ2-5; unclear D gene. In germline, CDR1 is SGHTS, CDR2 YDEGEE. This CDR3 is built from 11 residues. Trimming removed 1 base from V and 2 bases from J, with 0 bases in between.

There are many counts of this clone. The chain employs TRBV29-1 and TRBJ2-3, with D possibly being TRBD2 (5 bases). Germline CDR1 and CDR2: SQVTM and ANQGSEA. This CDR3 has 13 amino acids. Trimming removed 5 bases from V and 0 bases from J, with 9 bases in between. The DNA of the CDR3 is TGCAGCGTTTTATCGGGGAGCACAGATACGCAGTATTTT. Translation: CSVLSGSTDTQYF.

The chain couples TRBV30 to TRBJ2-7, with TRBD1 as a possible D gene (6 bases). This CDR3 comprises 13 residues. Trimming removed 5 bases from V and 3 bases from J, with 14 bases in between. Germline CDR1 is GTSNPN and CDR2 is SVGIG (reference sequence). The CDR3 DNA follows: TGTGCCTGGGCGACAGGTCAGGACTACGAGCAGTACTTC. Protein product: CAWATGQDYEQYF.

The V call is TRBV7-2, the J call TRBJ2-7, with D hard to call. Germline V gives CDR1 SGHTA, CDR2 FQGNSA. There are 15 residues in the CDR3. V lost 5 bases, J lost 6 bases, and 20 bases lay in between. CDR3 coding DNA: TGTGCCAGCAGCCCGGTGGGTCCCAGCCTGAGCGAGCAGTACTTC. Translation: CASSPVGPSLSEQYF.

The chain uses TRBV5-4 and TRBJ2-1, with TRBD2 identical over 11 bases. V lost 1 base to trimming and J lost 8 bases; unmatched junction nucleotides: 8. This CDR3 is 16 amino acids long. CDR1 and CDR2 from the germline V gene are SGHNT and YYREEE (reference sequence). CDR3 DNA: TGTGCCAGCAGCTTGAGGCTAGCGGGGGGCCAGGATGAGCAGTTCTTC. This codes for CASSLRLAGGQDEQFF.

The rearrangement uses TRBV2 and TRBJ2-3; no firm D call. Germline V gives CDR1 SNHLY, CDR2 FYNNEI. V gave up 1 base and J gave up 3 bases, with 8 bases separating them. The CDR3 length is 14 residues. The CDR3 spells CASSEVLGTDTQYF. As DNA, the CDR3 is TGTGCCAGCAGTGAAGTCCTAGGAACAGATACGCAGTATTTT.

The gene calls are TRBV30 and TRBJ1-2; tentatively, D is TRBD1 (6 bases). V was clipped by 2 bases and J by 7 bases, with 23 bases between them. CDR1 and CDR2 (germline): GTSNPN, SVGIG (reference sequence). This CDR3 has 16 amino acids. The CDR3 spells CAWSPRGGGAWGGYTF. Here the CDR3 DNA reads TGTGCCTGGAGTCCCCGGGGTGGGGGCGCCTGGGGTGGCTACACCTTC.

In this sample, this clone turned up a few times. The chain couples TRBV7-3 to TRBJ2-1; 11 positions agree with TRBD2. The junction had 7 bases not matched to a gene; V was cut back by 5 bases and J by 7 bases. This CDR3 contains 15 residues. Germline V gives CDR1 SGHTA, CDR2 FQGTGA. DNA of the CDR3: TGTGCCAGCAGCCCACTAGCGGGGGCTTATAATGAGCAGTTCTTC. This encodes CASSPLAGAYNEQFF.

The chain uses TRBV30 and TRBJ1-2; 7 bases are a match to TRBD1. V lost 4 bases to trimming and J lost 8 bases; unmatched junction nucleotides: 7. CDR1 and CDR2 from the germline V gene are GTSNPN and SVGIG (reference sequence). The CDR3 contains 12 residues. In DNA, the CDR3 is TGTGCCTGGACGTGGCAGGGGGAAGGCTACACCTTC. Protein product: CAWTWQGEGYTF.

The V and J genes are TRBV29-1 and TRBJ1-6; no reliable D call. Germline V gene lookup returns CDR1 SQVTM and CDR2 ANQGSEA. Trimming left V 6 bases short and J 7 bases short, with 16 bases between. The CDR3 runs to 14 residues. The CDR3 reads CSVSTGIQNSPLHF. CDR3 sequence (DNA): TGCAGCGTGAGCACGGGGATACAAAATTCACCCCTCCACTTT.

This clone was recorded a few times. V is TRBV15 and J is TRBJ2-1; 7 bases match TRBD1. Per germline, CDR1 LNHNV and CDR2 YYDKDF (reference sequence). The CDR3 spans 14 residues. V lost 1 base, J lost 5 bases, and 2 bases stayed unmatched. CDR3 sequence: CATSRADRDNEQFF. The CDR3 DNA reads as TGTGCCACCAGCAGAGCCGACAGGGACAATGAGCAGTTCTTC.

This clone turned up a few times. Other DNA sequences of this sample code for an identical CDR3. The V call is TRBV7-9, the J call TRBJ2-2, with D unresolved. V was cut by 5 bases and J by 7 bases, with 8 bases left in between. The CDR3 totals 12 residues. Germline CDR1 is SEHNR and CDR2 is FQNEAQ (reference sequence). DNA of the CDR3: TGTGCCAGCAGCCCCCGGAGCGGGGAGCTGTTTTTT. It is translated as CASSPRSGELFF.

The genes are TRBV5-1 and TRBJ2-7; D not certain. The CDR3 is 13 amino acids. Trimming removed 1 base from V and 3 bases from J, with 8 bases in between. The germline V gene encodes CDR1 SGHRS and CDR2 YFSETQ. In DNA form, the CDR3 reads TGCGCCAGCAGCTTGAGGGATGACTACGAGCAGTACTTC. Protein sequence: CASSLRDDYEQYF.

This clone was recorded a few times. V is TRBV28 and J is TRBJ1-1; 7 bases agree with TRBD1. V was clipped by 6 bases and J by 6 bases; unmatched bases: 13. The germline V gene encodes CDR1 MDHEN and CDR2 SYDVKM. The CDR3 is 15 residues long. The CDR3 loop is CASRLIQGSKAEAFF. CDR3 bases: TGTGCCAGCAGACTTATACAGGGGTCGAAGGCTGAAGCTTTCTTT.

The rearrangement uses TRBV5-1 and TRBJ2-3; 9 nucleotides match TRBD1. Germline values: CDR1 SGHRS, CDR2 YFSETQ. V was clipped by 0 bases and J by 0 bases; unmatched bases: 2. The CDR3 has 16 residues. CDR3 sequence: CASSLGDRDSTDTQYF. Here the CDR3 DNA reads TGCGCCAGCAGCTTGGGGGACAGGGATAGCACAGATACGCAGTATTTT.

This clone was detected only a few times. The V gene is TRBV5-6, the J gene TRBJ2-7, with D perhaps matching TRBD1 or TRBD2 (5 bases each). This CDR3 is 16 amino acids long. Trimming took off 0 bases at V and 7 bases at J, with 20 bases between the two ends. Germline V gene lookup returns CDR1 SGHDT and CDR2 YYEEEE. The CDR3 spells CASSLAGDLWWGEQYF. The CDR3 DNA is TGTGCCAGCAGCTTGGCCGGGGACCTATGGTGGGGTGAGCAGTACTTC.

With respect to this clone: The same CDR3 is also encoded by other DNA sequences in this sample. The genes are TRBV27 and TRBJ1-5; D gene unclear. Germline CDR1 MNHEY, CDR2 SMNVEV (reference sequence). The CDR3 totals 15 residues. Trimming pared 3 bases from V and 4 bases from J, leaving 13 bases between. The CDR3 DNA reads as TGTGCCAGCAGTTTGGCCCCGGGAGGAAATCAGCCCCAGCATTTT. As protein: CASSLAPGGNQPQHF.

The CDR3 nucleotides read TGCGCCAGCAGCTACTCCCTTAGCATTCCGGATAATTCACCCCTCCACTTT. This translates into CASSYSLSIPDNSPLHF. V gene TRBV5-1 combines with J gene TRBJ1-6, with D unclear. CDR3 length: 17 amino acids. V was shortened by 3 bases and J by 5 bases, with 18 bases between the two germline ends. Germline V gene data show CDR1 as SGHRS and CDR2 as YFSETQ.

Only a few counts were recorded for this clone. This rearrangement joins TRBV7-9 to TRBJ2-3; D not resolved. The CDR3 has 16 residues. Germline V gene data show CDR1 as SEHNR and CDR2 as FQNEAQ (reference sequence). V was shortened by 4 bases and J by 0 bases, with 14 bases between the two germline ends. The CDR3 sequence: CASSSWGTSSTDTQYF. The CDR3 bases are TGTGCCAGCAGCTCGTGGGGTACGTCTAGCACAGATACGCAGTATTTT.

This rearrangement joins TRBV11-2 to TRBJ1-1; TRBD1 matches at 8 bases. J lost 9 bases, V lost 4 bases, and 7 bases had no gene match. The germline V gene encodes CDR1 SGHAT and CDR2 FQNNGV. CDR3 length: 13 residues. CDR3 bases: TGTGCCAGCAGCTCGGGACAGGCTGCGCAAGCTTTCTTT. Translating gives CASSSGQAAQAFF.

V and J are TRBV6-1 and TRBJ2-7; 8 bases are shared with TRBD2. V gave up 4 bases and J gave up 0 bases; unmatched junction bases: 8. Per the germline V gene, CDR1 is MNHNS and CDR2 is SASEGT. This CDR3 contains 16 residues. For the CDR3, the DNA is TGTGCCAGCAGTGGAGTATTAGCGGGGCCCTCCTACGAGCAGTACTTC. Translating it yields CASSGVLAGPSYEQYF.

CDR3 sequence: CASSEVSGGTDTQYF. In DNA, the CDR3 is TGTGCCAGCAGTGAAGTAAGCGGGGGCACAGATACGCAGTATTTT. The chain has TRBV6-1 and TRBJ2-3, with 7 nucleotides matching TRBD2. The junction had 2 bases not matched to a gene; V was cut back by 1 base and J by 1 base. The CDR3 has 15 residues. From germline, CDR1 is MNHNS and CDR2 SASEGT.

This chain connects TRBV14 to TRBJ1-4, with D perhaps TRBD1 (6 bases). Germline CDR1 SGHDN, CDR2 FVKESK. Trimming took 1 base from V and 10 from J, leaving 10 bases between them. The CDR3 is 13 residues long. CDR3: CASSQVGGGKLFF. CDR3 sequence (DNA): TGTGCCAGCAGCCAAGTTGGGGGCGGAAAACTGTTTTTT.

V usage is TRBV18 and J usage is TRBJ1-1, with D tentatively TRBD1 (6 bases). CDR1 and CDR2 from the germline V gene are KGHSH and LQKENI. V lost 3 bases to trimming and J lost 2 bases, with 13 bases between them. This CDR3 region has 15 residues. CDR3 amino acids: CASSPRTEINTEAFF. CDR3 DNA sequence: TGTGCCAGCTCACCTAGGACAGAGATTAACACTGAAGCTTTCTTT.

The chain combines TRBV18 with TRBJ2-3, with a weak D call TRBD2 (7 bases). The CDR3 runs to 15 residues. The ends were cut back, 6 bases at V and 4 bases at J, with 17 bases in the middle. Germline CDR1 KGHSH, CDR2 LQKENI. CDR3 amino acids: CASSAYRGAPDTQYF. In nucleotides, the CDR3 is TGTGCCAGCTCGGCCTACCGGGGGGCCCCAGATACGCAGTATTTT.